This section outlines one T cell receptor (beta chain) sequence together with its context. As handled by the study authors: Nucleated cell counts were estimated from reference gene primer amplification. Libraries were prepared by immunoSEQ multiplex PCR; TCRdb keeps only in-frame clonotypes and omits some of them. The V and J calls and clone size are taken from that table; D and trimming were inferred from the DNA. The repertoire includes 200,000 to 250,000 clones, nearly 85% of them detected once, and over 1% sits in the top ten. Trimming cost V 6 bases and J 7 bases; bases outside gene matches: 6. This CDR3 contains 13 residues. Germline V gene lookup returns CDR1 SNHLY and CDR2 FYNNEI. This sample is drawn from a study of blood T cell repertoires in COVID-19. Looking at the study overall: From the United States, Italy and Spain came samples of acute and convalescent COVID-19. PBMCs, B-cell-depleted T cells, or T cells were the source of the cDNA or gDNA that made up the material.

Seattle enrolled patients during active infection and tracked them longitudinally. The sequenced sample consisted of peripheral blood. The TCR originated in a woman in her twenties or thirties with COVID-19, enrolled during active disease. The genes are TRBV2 and TRBJ2-1, with TRBD2 matching 7 bases. The CDR3 spells CASRSGAGNEQFF. The CDR3 DNA is TGTGCCAGCAGGAGCGGGGCGGGGAATGAGCAGTTCTTC.